The 24 T cell receptor beta chains reported below all come from one sample, sequenced in a study of PD-1 blockade in classical Hodgkin lymphoma. Sequenced by immunoSEQ multiplex PCR; TCRdb stores in-frame clones only, minus some. This repertoire shows around 7,400 clones, 82% found once; its top ten account for 25% to 35%. Time point in this sample: cycle 4 day 1 (C4D1), after 6 weeks of nivolumab. Relapse was seen in all patients after autologous stem cell transplantation, and brentuximab vedotin exposure was variable. The specimen was peripheral blood mononuclear cells (PBMCs), collected before the fourth cycle of nivolumab. These receptors all come from a human donor with classical Hodgkin lymphoma.

V usage is TRBV19 and J usage is TRBJ2-3, with D maybe TRBD2 (8 bases). V was cut by 8 bases and J by 2 bases, with 17 bases left in between. Per the germline V gene, CDR1 is LNHDA and CDR2 is SQIVND (reference sequence). The CDR3 covers 15 residues. DNA of the CDR3: TGTGCCAGTTCGGGGGGGACAGACTACACAGATACGCAGTATTTT. It codes for CASSGGTDYTDTQYF.

V is TRBV30 and J is TRBJ1-6, with D unclear. Trimming shortened V by 5 bases and J by 5 bases, and 7 bases separated the two germline ends. In germline, CDR1 is GTSNPN, CDR2 SVGIG (reference sequence). The CDR3 extends over 12 amino acids. The CDR3 DNA reads TGTGCCTGGGACCGACATAATTCACCCCTCCACTTT. It encodes CAWDRHNSPLHF.

The CDR3 bases are TGTGCCAGCAGCGGACAGGGTTGGAATGAGCAGTTCTTC. Amino acid sequence: CASSGQGWNEQFF. This chain connects TRBV7-9 to TRBJ2-1; 8 bases fit TRBD1. This CDR3 has 13 amino acids. The V gene's germline CDR1 is SEHNR and CDR2 FQNEAQ (reference sequence). J was trimmed by 7 bases and V by 5 bases; bases with no gene match: 4.

The V and J genes are TRBV9 and TRBJ2-1; 9 positions match TRBD2. The CDR3 consists of 16 residues. The ends lost 0 bases at V and 3 bases at J; junction bases unmatched: 4. Germline lookup yields CDR1 SGDLS and CDR2 YYNGEE. Here the CDR3 DNA reads TGTGCCAGCAGCGTAGGTCATAGCGGGGGCTACAATGAGCAGTTCTTC. Translated, it gives CASSVGHSGGYNEQFF.

This chain uses TRBV27 with TRBJ2-5; 14 nucleotides line up with TRBD2. V was clipped by 5 bases and J by 3 bases; unmatched bases: 2. In germline, CDR1 is MNHEY, CDR2 SMNVEV (reference sequence). CDR3 length equals 15 residues. For the CDR3, the DNA is TGTGCCAGCAGTGGACTAGCGGGGGGCGAAGAGACCCAGTACTTC. Protein product: CASSGLAGGEETQYF.

The chain employs TRBV4-1 and TRBJ2-6; 10 bases map to TRBD1. This CDR3 region has 18 residues. Germline V CDR1 and CDR2: MGHRA, YSYEKL. The J segment lost 3 bases and the V segment lost 2 bases, leaving 7 bases of the junction unmatched. The CDR3 nucleotides are TGCGCCAGCAGCCAACAGGGACAGGGGCGTCTTGGGGCCAACGTCCTGACTTTC. This translates into CASSQQGQGRLGANVLTF.

This clone was recorded only once. V is TRBV2 and J is TRBJ1-1; perhaps TRBD1 as D (5 bases). The CDR3 has 16 residues. CDR1 and CDR2 (germline): SNHLY, FYNNEI. V dropped 7 bases and J dropped 2 bases, with 20 bases sitting between them. The CDR3 here is CASTPGLGAGNTEAFF. Here the CDR3 DNA reads TGTGCCAGCACCCCCGGGTTAGGGGCTGGTAACACTGAAGCTTTCTTT. Using reference TRBV2 and TRBJ1-1 for the parts outside the CDR3, the full variable domain is EPEVTQTPSHQVTQMGQEVILRCVPISNHLYFYWYRQILGQKVEFLVSFYNNEISEKSEIFDDQFSVERPDGSNFTLKIRSTKLEDSAMYFCASTPGLGAGNTEAFFGQGTRLTVV.

The genes are TRBV5-1 and TRBJ1-1, with 9 bases fitting TRBD1. V trimming: 2 bases; J trimming: 4 bases; junction bases outside the gene matches: 9. Germline assignment: CDR1 SGHRS and CDR2 YFSETQ. The CDR3 is 16 amino acids. CDR3 in amino acids: CASSFLQGAVGTEAFF. For the CDR3, the DNA is TGCGCCAGCAGCTTCCTACAGGGGGCTGTAGGCACTGAAGCTTTCTTT.

In the case of this clone: An end of the junction differs from the germline gene, which may be a read error. The chain uses TRBV7-7 and TRBJ2-1; 13 bases fit TRBD2. CDR1 is SSHAT, CDR2 FNYEAQ, per germline (reference sequence). The CDR3 has 15 residues. The CDR3 spells CASSEGLAGSNEQFF. CDR3 DNA sequence: TGTGCTAGCAGCGAGGGACTAGCGGGGAGTAATGAGCAGTTCTTC.

This chain uses TRBV5-6 with TRBJ1-2, with D uncertain. Trimming removed 4 bases from V and 1 base from J, with 8 bases in between. Germline CDR1 and CDR2: SGHDT and YYEEEE. This CDR3 comprises 13 residues. In DNA, the CDR3 is TGTGCCAGCAGCACCGGGGTTAACTATGGCTACACCTTC. Residues: CASSTGVNYGYTF.

The chain uses TRBV9 and TRBJ2-3; D is unresolved. CDR1 SGDLS and CDR2 YYNGEE come from the germline V gene. CDR3 length: 14 residues. V was clipped by 1 base and J by 2 bases, with 8 bases between them. The CDR3 DNA sequence: TGTGCCAGCAGCGTAACTGGTAACACAGATACGCAGTATTTT. Translation gives CASSVTGNTDTQYF.

DNA of the CDR3: TGTGCCAGCAGCACCGGACTAGCTAGCTACGAGCAGTACTTC. Encoded protein: CASSTGLASYEQYF. The chain recombines TRBV5-4 with TRBJ2-7; 8 nucleotides align to TRBD2. The CDR3 loop spans 14 amino acids. With V trimmed by 4 bases and J by 3 bases, 6 bases remained unmatched. Germline lookup yields CDR1 SGHNT and CDR2 YYREEE (reference sequence).

The table lists this clone with a count of one. The rearrangement joins TRBV21-1 to TRBJ2-3; whether TRBD2, the table's D call, matches the DNA was not checked. TRBV21-1 is a recognized pseudogene. CDR3 size: 23 residues. As DNA, the CDR3 is TGTGCCAGCAGCCACGTAGCGGGGTTGGGTCTGGACCTAAGTGCGATTCTCCAAGATACGCAGTATTTT. It translates to CASSHVAGLGLDLSAILQDTQYF.

V is TRBV5-1 and J is TRBJ1-1, with 10 positions matching TRBD1. CDR1 is SGHRS and CDR2 is YFSETQ in the germline V gene. The trim removed 4 bases at V and 1 base at J, leaving 1 base unmatched. The CDR3 loop spans 14 amino acids. The CDR3 DNA follows: TGCGCCAGCAGCCGACAGGGGGCGAACACTGAAGCTTTCTTT. Its protein is CASSRQGANTEAFF.

V gene TRBV7-8 combines with J gene TRBJ1-5; D is undetermined. This CDR3 has 16 amino acids. CDR1 and CDR2 from the germline V gene are SGHVS and FQNEAQ. Trimming left V 4 bases short and J 9 bases short, with 22 bases between. CDR3 nucleotide sequence: TGTGCCAGCAGCTCCCCTCGGCGGGGTAGCGTACCGCCCCAGCATTTT. Translation: CASSSPRRGSVPPQHF.

The CDR3 coding sequence is TGTGCCAGCAGCTTTCGGGTCGGGCTAACTGAAGCTTTCTTT. This gives the protein CASSFRVGLTEAFF. This chain joins TRBV11-2 and TRBJ1-1; D remains ambiguous. V was trimmed by 3 bases and J by 5 bases, leaving 13 bases between them. The CDR3 extends over 14 amino acids. Germline lookup yields CDR1 SGHAT and CDR2 FQNNGV.

The V and J genes are TRBV9 and TRBJ2-2; D is unclear. Germline CDR1 reads SGDLS; CDR2 reads YYNGEE. CDR3 size: 12 residues. V was pared by 0 bases and J by 6 bases, with 3 bases between. Written as DNA, the CDR3 is TGTGCCAGCAGCGTAGGTCCCGGGGAGCTGTTTTTT. This gives the protein CASSVGPGELFF.

With respect to this clone: This sample includes further DNA sequences coding for the same CDR3. The genes are TRBV2 and TRBJ2-1, with D perhaps matching TRBD2 (7 bases). CDR3 length: 16 amino acids. Trimming shortened V by 3 bases and J by 2 bases, and 14 bases separated the two germline ends. Germline assignment: CDR1 SNHLY and CDR2 FYNNEI. The CDR3 nucleotides are TGTGCCAGCAGTGACCAACGGGGGGCCGCCTACAATGAGCAGTTCTTC. Translated, it gives CASSDQRGAAYNEQFF.

The rearrangement links TRBV7-6 to TRBJ1-3; D uncertain. This CDR3 spans 16 amino acids. CDR1 and CDR2 from the germline V gene are SGHVS and FNYEAQ. Trimming removed 1 base at V and 0 bases at J, with 10 bases between. Here the CDR3 DNA reads TGTGCCAGCAGCTTAGAGGTCAGAAACTCTGGAAACACCATATATTTT. Translating gives CASSLEVRNSGNTIYF.

The chain recombines TRBV5-5 with TRBJ2-7, with D perhaps TRBD2 (6 bases). V lost 0 bases and J lost 3, with 10 bases in between. Germline CDR1 and CDR2: SGHKS and YYEKEE (reference sequence). This CDR3 has 14 residues. The CDR3 region is CASSLAVGGYEQYF. The CDR3 region has the DNA TGTGCCAGCAGCTTGGCAGTGGGAGGCTACGAGCAGTACTTC.

This chain connects TRBV5-6 to TRBJ1-3; D call uncertain. CDR1 and CDR2 (germline): SGHDT, YYEEEE. This CDR3 has 14 amino acids. Trimming removed 2 bases from V and 2 bases from J, with 8 bases in between. The CDR3 bases are TGTGCCAGCAGCTTTGATAGGACTGGAAACACCATATATTTT. The encoded protein is CASSFDRTGNTIYF.

The V gene is TRBV18, the J gene TRBJ2-2; 12 bases agree with TRBD1. V was pared by 1 base and J by 6 bases, with 3 bases of the junction left unmatched. The CDR3 totals 16 residues. CDR1 is KGHSH and CDR2 is LQKENI in the germline V gene. Here the CDR3 reads CASSPLGQGASGELFF. The CDR3 DNA sequence: TGTGCCAGCTCACCACTGGGACAGGGGGCCTCCGGGGAGCTGTTTTTT.

This chain connects TRBV27 to TRBJ1-4, with unresolved D. The V end lost 5 bases, the J end lost 4 bases, and 8 bases lay between the germline ends. The CDR3 contains 13 residues. CDR1 and CDR2 (germline): MNHEY, SMNVEV (reference sequence). CDR3 region: CASSRGINEKLFF. The CDR3, as DNA: TGTGCCAGCAGTCGAGGGATTAATGAAAAACTGTTTTTT.

The CDR3 DNA is TGTGCCAGCTCACCCCTTTCTAACTATGGCTACACCTTC. Its translation is CASSPLSNYGYTF. The V gene is TRBV18, the J gene TRBJ1-2, with D uncertain. From germline, CDR1 is KGHSH and CDR2 LQKENI. The CDR3 is made up of 13 amino acids. Trimming took off 3 bases at V and 0 bases at J, with 5 bases between the two ends.